This TCR beta chain was identified in a study of blood T cell repertoires in COVID-19. Libraries were prepared by immunoSEQ multiplex PCR; TCRdb keeps only in-frame clonotypes and omits some of them. The profile shows under 300,000 clones, approximately 80% of them singletons. The CDR3 sequence is 16 residues long. Trimming took off 1 base at V and 0 bases at J, with 15 bases between the two ends. CDR1 and CDR2 from the germline V gene are SQVTM and ANQGSEA. The specimen sequenced was peripheral blood. The TCR originated in a woman aged 60-70 years with active or convalescent COVID-19. The rearrangement uses TRBV29-1 and TRBJ2-5, with D unresolved. The CDR3 protein is CSVEAVRSAYQETQYF. The CDR3, as DNA: TGCAGCGTTGAAGCGGTGCGGAGCGCGTACCAAGAGACCCAGTACTTC.